These T cell receptor beta chains were read from a single sample in a study of radiotherapy plus CTLA-4 blockade in lung cancer. Assay used: immunoSEQ multiplex PCR; TCRdb lists only in-frame clones, some missing. The data contain about 40,000 clones, 60% to 80% of them singletons. The sequences come from peripheral blood, collected from a patient treated with radiotherapy plus ipilimumab. All receptors derive from a human donor with non-small cell lung cancer that progressed on radiotherapy plus ipilimumab. Both conserved end residues are part of each CDR3. A D gene is named only where the DNA matches it firmly. Clone size, where shown, is once, few, many, or a class for clones that have expanded.

>TRBJ2-5|NA|TRBV5-1|NA
TGCGCCAGCACCTCGGGGGGCAGTTGGGCGCAAGAGACCCAGTACTTC
CASTSGGSWAQETQYF
>TRBJ1-1|NA|TRBV20-1|NA
TGCAGTGCTAGCTTCAGGGTTGAAGCTTTCTTT
CSASFRVEAFF
>TRBJ1-2|TRBD1|TRBV18|NA
TGTGCCAGCTCACCAGCAGGGGGAGACTATGGCTACACCTTC
CASSPAGGDYGYTF
>TRBJ2-2|NA|TRBV19|NA
TGTGCCAGTAGTACCTCACAGGGCAAGCACACCGGGGAGCTGTTTTTT
CASSTSQGKHTGELFF
>TRBJ1-5|NA|TRBV7-6|NA
TGTGCCAGCAGCTTAGGTGAGGATCAGCCCCAGCATTTT
CASSLGEDQPQHF
>TRBJ1-1|NA|TRBV19|NA
TGTGCCAGTAGTGTGCATTTTGAGGCAGGGGCCATGAACACTGAAGCTTTCTTT
CASSVHFEAGAMNTEAFF
>TRBJ2-2|TRBD1|TRBV14|NA
TGTGCCAGCAGCCAATCAGGGGGCAGCACCGGGGAGCTGTTTTTT
CASSQSGGSTGELFF
>TRBJ2-2|NA|TRBV10-3|NA
TGTGCCATCAGTGAGAAACAGGGTAGCACCGGGGAGCTGTTTTTT
CAISEKQGSTGELFF
>TRBJ2-5|NA|TRBV23-1|NA
TGCGCCAGCAGTCAACCCAGACAAGAGACCCAGTACTTC
CASSQPRQETQYF
>TRBJ1-1|TRBD1|TRBV29-1|NA
TGCAGCGGGACGAAAAGGACAGGTGAAGCTTTCTTT
CSGTKRTGEAFF
>TRBJ1-1|NA|TRBV5-4|NA
TGTGCCAGCAGCTTGGGCCGGGGAAACACTGAAGCTTTCTTT
CASSLGRGNTEAFF
>TRBJ2-1|NA|TRBV11-2|NA
TGTGCCAGCAGCTTTGGTCAGGGGAATGAGCAGTTCTTC
CASSFGQGNEQFF
>TRBJ1-1|NA|TRBV7-9|NA
TGTGCCAGCAGCTTGGGAGTAGGGGGCACTGAAGCTTTCTTT
CASSLGVGGTEAFF
>TRBJ2-3|TRBD2|TRBV7-8|few
TGTGCCAGCAGCTTCGGTGGGGGGGGGCAGTATTTT
CASSFGGGGQYF
>TRBJ2-1|TRBD1|TRBV18|once
TGTGCCAGCTCCCTGGGACAGGGAACCTACAATGAGCAGTTCTTC
CASSLGQGTYNEQFF
>TRBJ1-2|TRBD1|TRBV5-1|few
TGCGCCAGCAGCTTGACAGGGGAGGGCTACACCTTC
CASSLTGEGYTF
>TRBJ1-1|TRBD1|TRBV4-1|NA
TGCGCCAGCAGCCAAGAGCAAGGCGGTTACAGGGGGTCTGAAGCTTTCTTT
CASSQEQGGYRGSEAFF
>TRBJ2-7|NA|TRBV4-2|NA
TGTGCCAGCAGGCCCGACAGTGGATACGAGCAGTACTTC
CASRPDSGYEQYF
>TRBJ1-6|NA|TRBV10-2|NA
TGCGCCAGCAGTGAGGACAGTAATTCACCCCTCCACTTT
CASSEDSNSPLHF
>TRBJ2-7|TRBD1|TRBV7-9|NA
TGTGCCAGCAGCCGGACACCGACAGGGGGCCACGAGCAGTACTTC
CASSRTPTGGHEQYF
>TRBJ1-1|TRBD1|TRBV5-1|NA
TGCGCCAGCAGCCCGGGGACAGGGAACACTGAAGCTTTCTTT
CASSPGTGNTEAFF
>TRBJ2-1|TRBD2|TRBV15|NA
TGTGCCACCAGCAACATAGCGGGGAGATACAATGAGCAGTTCTTC
CATSNIAGRYNEQFF
>TRBJ2-7|TRBD1|TRBV27|NA
TGTGCCAGCAGTGAGCCGGGACAGTCCTACGAGCAGTACTTC
CASSEPGQSYEQYF
>TRBJ1-2|NA|TRBV7-2|NA
TGTGCCAGCAGCCCCGGGGGGGGGATGAAGTCTGGCTACACCTTC
CASSPGGGMKSGYTF
>TRBJ2-6|TRBD1|TRBV2|NA
TGTGCCAGCAGTGAAAAGGGGGCAACAGGGGCCAACGTCCTGACTTTC
CASSEKGATGANVLTF
>TRBJ1-2|TRBD1|TRBV14|NA
TGTGCCAGCAGCCAGCGGACAGGAAAGGGCTACACCTTC
CASSQRTGKGYTF
>TRBJ1-5|NA|TRBV19|NA
TGTGCCAGTAGTAGACCCCGGGGAGGGGTCCATCAGCCCCAGCATTTT
CASSRPRGGVHQPQHF
>TRBJ2-5|NA|TRBV14|NA
TGTGCCAGCAGCCAATGGCGGGGCGAACTAGAGACCCAGTACTTC
CASSQWRGELETQYF
>TRBJ2-3|TRBD2|TRBV9|NA
TGTGCCAGCAGCGTAGAGGGGCGGGGGGGCACAGATACGCAGTATTTT
CASSVEGRGGTDTQYF
>TRBJ2-5|TRBD2|TRBV27|NA
TGTGCCAGCAGTCAGGCGGGGGGCGAGACCCAGTACTTC
CASSQAGGETQYF
>TRBJ2-7|NA|TRBV7-2|NA
TGTGCCAGCAGCTCCCTCGAGGGGGGGGTTTCCTACGAGCAGTACTTC
CASSSLEGGVSYEQYF
>TRBJ2-3|TRBD2|TRBV6-5|medium-sized
TGTGCCAGCAGGCAAGCGGGGGCGTTCACAGATACGCAGTATTTT
CASRQAGAFTDTQYF
>TRBJ2-2|TRBD2|TRBV11-1|NA
TGTGCCAGCAGCTTAAGGACTAGCGGGGGAAGAGGGGAGCTGTTTTTT
CASSLRTSGGRGELFF
>TRBJ1-6|TRBD1|TRBV27|NA
TGTGCCAGCACCCGACAGGGGGCCTATAATTCACCCCTCCACTTT
CASTRQGAYNSPLHF
>TRBJ2-3|TRBD2|TRBV15|few
TGTGCCACCAGCACTCCCGGGACTAGAACAGATACGCAGTATTTT
CATSTPGTRTDTQYF
>TRBJ2-2|NA|TRBV6-1|NA
TGTGCCAGCAAGAGGGAGAGGGCCGGGGAGCTGTTTTTT
CASKRERAGELFF
>TRBJ1-1|NA|TRBV5-4|few
TGTGCCAGCAGCTTGCTATTGAACACTGAAGCTTTCTTT
CASSLLLNTEAFF
>TRBJ2-5|NA|TRBV7-2|NA
TGTGCCAGCAGCTTAGCGTCCCTAGAATCGGAGACCCAGTACTTC
CASSLASLESETQYF
>TRBJ2-7|NA|TRBV6-1|NA
TGTGCCAGCAGTGAAGCGAGGGACTACGAGCAGTACTTC
CASSEARDYEQYF
>TRBJ2-3|NA|TRBV7-2|NA
TGTGCCAGCAGCGAGGGACTCACCACAGATACGCAGTATTTT
CASSEGLTTDTQYF
>TRBJ2-1|NA|TRBV6-5|NA
TGTGCCAGCAGTTACTCACAGTACAATGAGCAGTTCTTC
CASSYSQYNEQFF
>TRBJ1-1|NA|TRBV18|NA
TGTGCCAGCTCACCACCCGGGAGAAACACTGAAGCTTTCTTT
CASSPPGRNTEAFF
>TRBJ2-5|TRBD2|TRBV5-1|NA
TGCGCCAGCAGCCCGCTAGGACTAGCGGGGGGGAAGGAGACCCAGTACTTC
CASSPLGLAGGKETQYF
>TRBJ1-3|NA|TRBV5-1|NA
TGCGCCAGCAGCTTGGCCCCAGGGCTGAGCTCTGGAAACACCATATATTTT
CASSLAPGLSSGNTIYF
>TRBJ1-1|NA|TRBV7-9|once
TGTGCCAGCAGCTCCGTAGAAATGACTGAAGCTTTCTTT
CASSSVEMTEAFF
>TRBJ2-2|TRBD2|TRBV11-1|NA
TGTGCCAGCAGCTTCACCTCGGGGGGTAGCCTGAACACCGGGGAGCTGTTTTTT
CASSFTSGGSLNTGELFF
>TRBJ2-7|NA|TRBV5-3|NA
TGTGCCAGAGCCCCCCGACAGCGCTACTCCTACGAGCAGTACTTC
CARAPRQRYSYEQYF
>TRBJ1-3|TRBD1|TRBV10-3|NA
TGTGCCATCAGTGAAGGGGACAGGGGGCTGGGAAACACCATATATTTT
CAISEGDRGLGNTIYF
>TRBJ2-1|TRBD1|TRBV4-2|NA
TGTGCCAGCAGCCAAGAGCCGGGACAGGGGGCAGATCATATTAGGGGCAATGAGCAGTTCTTC
CASSQEPGQGADHIRGNEQFF
>TRBJ2-3|TRBD2|TRBV28|few
TGTGCCAGCCATTCCCCCCAGCGGGGGGGCACAGATACGCAGTATTTT
CASHSPQRGGTDTQYF
>TRBJ2-1|TRBD2|TRBV27|once
TGTGCCAGCAGTCCCACCCCGGGACTAGCGGGGGTCTACAATGAGCAGTTCTTC
CASSPTPGLAGVYNEQFF
>TRBJ1-1|TRBD1|TRBV7-2|few
TGTGCCAGCAGCTCACAGGGGATCACTGAAGCTTTCTTT
CASSSQGITEAFF
>TRBJ1-2|TRBD1|TRBV11-2|NA
TGTGCCAGCAGCTCCCTCGACAGGGGTTATGGCTACACCTTC
CASSSLDRGYGYTF
>TRBJ1-3|NA|TRBV7-2|few
TGTGCCAGCAGCTTGAGGTCGGAAAGGGGCGTTATTGGAAACACCATATATTTT
CASSLRSERGVIGNTIYF
>TRBJ1-1|NA|TRBV5-8|NA
TGTGCCAGCAGCCCCCCTGGGGGCGGCACTGAAGCTTTCTTT
CASSPPGGGTEAFF
>TRBJ2-3|NA|TRBV5-4|NA
TGTGCCAGCAGTTCGGGACAAACCAGCACAGATACGCAGTATTTT
CASSSGQTSTDTQYF
>TRBJ2-7|NA|TRBV19|once
TGTGCCCCTCCGGGGTACGAGCAGTACTTC
CAPPGYEQYF